The 15 T cell receptor beta chains reported below all come from one sample, sequenced in a study of cytomegalovirus exposure and HLA in healthy donors. The PCR employed 60 Vbeta primers together with 13 Jbeta primers. Profiled with immunoSEQ multiplex PCR; TCRdb holds only in-frame clones, not every one. In the table there are about 120,000 clones, just over 75% of which are singletons. Sequencing used PBMCs. These receptors all come from a man younger than 45 in good health and CMV-seropositive.

This clone was counted a single time. The chain couples TRBV7-9 to TRBJ1-1; D remains unclear. Trimming stripped 5 bases from V and 11 bases from J, with 18 bases between. In germline, CDR1 is SEHNR, CDR2 FQNEAQ (reference sequence). This CDR3 is built from 13 residues. CDR3 nucleotides: TGTGCCAGCAGCAGCAGAGGAAGCTTGGCTGCTTTCTTT. Translation gives CASSSRGSLAAFF.

The rearrangement uses TRBV10-3 and TRBJ2-7; D might be TRBD1 (5 bases). Deletions cut 7 bases from V and 6 bases from J, with 19 bases between. Germline V gives CDR1 ENHRY, CDR2 SYGVKD. This CDR3 contains 14 residues. The CDR3 protein is CAITKQQATGEQYF. Here the CDR3 DNA reads TGTGCCATCACCAAACAACAGGCCACCGGCGAGCAGTACTTC.

This clone has only one observation. At the DNA level, this CDR3 is encoded by other sequences in the same sample as well. The rearrangement links TRBV27 to TRBJ2-1, with 14 bases lining up with TRBD2. This CDR3 has 16 residues. The junction had 7 bases not matched to a gene; V was cut back by 5 bases and J by 7 bases. The germline gives CDR1 MNHEY, CDR2 SMNVEV (reference sequence). The CDR3 loop is CASSTRTSGGYNEQFF. The CDR3 DNA sequence: TGTGCCAGCAGTACCCGGACTAGCGGGGGGTATAATGAGCAGTTCTTC.

The rearrangement links TRBV7-9 to TRBJ1-6, with D perhaps TRBD1 (5 bases). The CDR3 runs to 15 residues. V lost 7 bases and J lost 4, with 14 bases in between. The germline V gene has CDR1 SEHNR and CDR2 FQNEAQ (reference sequence). DNA of the CDR3: TGTGCCAGCACCGCTCGGGGGTATTATAATTCACCCCTCCACTTT. Amino acid sequence: CASTARGYYNSPLHF.

The chain employs TRBV30 and TRBJ1-5; 7 nucleotides match TRBD1. Germline V gene lookup returns CDR1 GTSNPN and CDR2 SVGIG (reference sequence). V lost 1 base, J lost 3 bases, and 6 bases stayed unmatched. The CDR3 extends over 15 amino acids. CDR3 sequence reads: CAWSGGQGVNQPQHF. The CDR3 bases are TGTGCCTGGAGTGGGGGGCAGGGGGTCAATCAGCCCCAGCATTTT.

The chain employs TRBV6-5 and TRBJ2-7; the D gene is possibly TRBD2 (5 bases). The V gene's germline CDR1 is MNHEY and CDR2 SVGAGI. Trimming pared 0 bases from V and 0 bases from J, leaving 9 bases between. This CDR3 has 15 residues. The CDR3 sequence is CASSYSSGNSYEQYF. As DNA, the CDR3 is TGTGCCAGCAGTTACTCATCGGGAAACTCCTACGAGCAGTACTTC.

V is TRBV7-3 and J is TRBJ1-1; TRBD1 is a possible D gene (6 bases). The V gene lost 5 bases and the J gene lost 8 bases, with 15 bases spanning the gap. Germline CDR1 SGHTA, CDR2 FQGTGA. The CDR3 spans 13 residues. The CDR3, as DNA: TGTGCCAGCAGCCACTCGGGGGGGCGGGAAGCTTTCTTT. Amino acids: CASSHSGGREAFF.

This clone was counted a few times. The rearrangement uses TRBV9 and TRBJ2-3; perhaps TRBD2 as D (6 bases). CDR1 is SGDLS, CDR2 YYNGEE, per germline. The V end was cut by 1 base, the J end by 5 bases, with 17 bases between. The CDR3 covers 16 residues. The CDR3 loop reads CASSVYLGGVRDTQYF. The CDR3 DNA sequence: TGTGCCAGCAGCGTATATCTGGGGGGAGTGAGAGATACGCAGTATTTT.

The chain joins TRBV11-2 to TRBJ2-1, with TRBD1 identical over 11 bases. The ends lost 2 bases at V and 2 bases at J; junction bases unmatched: 11. CDR3 length: 19 residues. Germline V gene sequence: CDR1 SGHAT, CDR2 FQNNGV. The CDR3 DNA sequence: TGTGCCAGCAGCTTACCCGGGACAGGGGGAAAAGGGACCTACAATGAGCAGTTCTTC. It is translated as CASSLPGTGGKGTYNEQFF.

The chain recombines TRBV19 with TRBJ1-3; perhaps TRBD1 as D (6 bases). Trimming shortened V by 5 bases and J by 0 bases, and 11 bases separated the two germline ends. From germline, CDR1 is LNHDA and CDR2 SQIVND (reference sequence). The CDR3 is made up of 15 amino acids. CDR3 bases: TGTGCCAGTAGTCCCGGACAGCTCTCTGGAAACACCATATATTTT. This sequence encodes CASSPGQLSGNTIYF.

V and J are TRBV29-1 and TRBJ1-2, with TRBD1 matching 9 bases. CDR1 is SQVTM and CDR2 is ANQGSEA in the germline V gene. V was pared by 4 bases and J by 5 bases, with 11 bases of the junction left unmatched. CDR3 size: 15 residues. In nucleotides, the CDR3 is TGCAGCGTTGTTGGGACAGGGTTTTATAGTTATGGCTACACCTTC. Its protein is CSVVGTGFYSYGYTF.

The J gene is TRBJ2-3, the V gene TRBV21-1; the D call of TRBD2 is as the table states it, not checked on the DNA. TRBV21-1 is noted as a pseudogene. This CDR3 contains 18 residues. The CDR3 coding sequence is TGTGCCAGCAGCCCTACTCGGACTAGCGGGGGGTTGACAGATACGCAGTATTTT. It yields the protein CASSPTRTSGGLTDTQYF.

V and J are TRBV28 and TRBJ2-3; TRBD1 aligns across 7 bases. Germline V gene sequence: CDR1 MDHEN, CDR2 SYDVKM. V lost 3 bases and J lost 3; bases outside the gene matches: 3. This CDR3 region has 14 residues. In nucleotides, the CDR3 is TGTGCCAGCAGTTTTGGGACAGAGACAGATACGCAGTATTTT. It translates to CASSFGTETDTQYF. Using reference TRBV28 and TRBJ2-3 for the parts outside the CDR3, the full variable domain is DVKVTQSSRYLVKRTGEKVFLECVQDMDHENMFWYRQDPGLGLRLIYFSYDVKMKEKGDIPEGYSVSREKKERFSLILESASTNQTSMYLCASSFGTETDTQYFGPGTRLTVL.

The V call is TRBV27, the J call TRBJ2-7; weak D call: TRBD1 (5 bases). V lost 4 bases and J 6 bases, leaving 13 bases between the germline ends. The length of the CDR3 is 13 residues. CDR1 and CDR2 (germline): MNHEY, SMNVEV (reference sequence). The CDR3 nucleotides are TGTGCCAGCAGTTCGGGCCCGACAGCCGAGCAGTACTTC. It yields the protein CASSSGPTAEQYF.

The chain links TRBV30 to TRBJ2-7; the D gene is possibly TRBD1 (5 bases). V lost 2 bases and J 6 bases, leaving 23 bases between the germline ends. CDR3 length equals 16 residues. Germline V CDR1 and CDR2: GTSNPN, SVGIG (reference sequence). CDR3 coding DNA: TGTGCCTGGAGTCTTATGGCAACAGGAACCTATCGCGAGCAGTACTTC. This sequence encodes CAWSLMATGTYREQYF.